Listed below are T cell receptor beta chains from one sample, sequenced in a study of CD8 T cells in Susac syndrome. TCRdb reanalysed the immunoSEQ multiplex PCR reads using MiXCR and keeps one entry per CDR3 protein. The sample records around 130,000 distinct CDR3 sequences, nearly 95% being singletons. The sequenced sample was CD4+ T cells from PBMCs. The receptors come from a human donor in good health. Both conserved end residues are part of each CDR3. Fields, in order: V gene, clone size, D gene, J gene, CDR3 DNA, CDR3 protein. A D gene is named only where the DNA matches it firmly. A clone size is listed for some rows: how often the clone was seen (once, few, many), or a class if it is expanded.

v_gene: TRBV28; abundance: -; d_gene: TRBD2; j_gene: TRBJ2-1; CDR3nt: TGTGCCAGCAGTTCCCCTTCACTAGCGGGAGGCGGCTACAATGAGCAGTTCTTC; CDR3aa: CASSSPSLAGGGYNEQFF
v_gene: TRBV28; abundance: -; d_gene: TRBD2; j_gene: TRBJ2-7; CDR3nt: TGTGCCAGCAGTACCCCGAGCGGGGATGGAGGCTACGAGCAGTACTTC; CDR3aa: CASSTPSGDGGYEQYF
v_gene: TRBV29-1; abundance: once; d_gene: -; j_gene: TRBJ1-1; CDR3nt: TGCAGCGTCGCTGTAAAGGGACTGAACACTGAAGCTTTCTTT; CDR3aa: CSVAVKGLNTEAFF
v_gene: TRBV19; abundance: once; d_gene: TRBD2; j_gene: TRBJ2-3; CDR3nt: TGTGCCAGCACCCTAGCGGGCACAGATACGCAGTATTTT; CDR3aa: CASTLAGTDTQYF
v_gene: TRBV3-1; abundance: -; d_gene: -; j_gene: TRBJ2-7; CDR3nt: TGTGCCAGCAGCCAACTACTAGGATACGAGCAGTACTTC; CDR3aa: CASSQLLGYEQYF
v_gene: TRBV7-8; abundance: -; d_gene: -; j_gene: TRBJ1-1; CDR3nt: TGTGCCAGCAGCTTAATACCCTCCGTTGGCACTGAAGCTTTCTTT; CDR3aa: CASSLIPSVGTEAFF
v_gene: TRBV15; abundance: -; d_gene: -; j_gene: TRBJ2-6; CDR3nt: TGTGCCACCAGCAGAGTTGTTTCCAACGTCCTGACTTTC; CDR3aa: CATSRVVSNVLTF
v_gene: TRBV6-5; abundance: -; d_gene: TRBD2; j_gene: TRBJ2-1; CDR3nt: TGTGCCAGCAGCCCCGAACTAGCGGGATACAATGAGCAGTTCTTC; CDR3aa: CASSPELAGYNEQFF
v_gene: TRBV18; abundance: -; d_gene: TRBD2; j_gene: TRBJ2-1; CDR3nt: TGTGCCAGCTCACCGGCCCCACTAGCGGGAGGCTCTGAGCAGTTCTTC; CDR3aa: CASSPAPLAGGSEQFF
v_gene: TRBV29-1; abundance: -; d_gene: TRBD2; j_gene: TRBJ2-1; CDR3nt: TGCAGCGTAGCTCTAGCGGGGGAGCAGTTCTTC; CDR3aa: CSVALAGEQFF
v_gene: TRBV28; abundance: once; d_gene: -; j_gene: TRBJ2-5; CDR3nt: TGTGCCAGCAGTTCCTATGGGGTTCCGCGGGGAGAGACCCAGTACTTC; CDR3aa: CASSSYGVPRGETQYF
v_gene: TRBV18; abundance: -; d_gene: -; j_gene: TRBJ1-1; CDR3nt: TGTGCCAGCCGAGGACCGCTCACTGAAGCTTTCTTT; CDR3aa: CASRGPLTEAFF
v_gene: TRBV18; abundance: -; d_gene: -; j_gene: TRBJ2-5; CDR3nt: TGTGCCAGCTCACCGATAATTCAGGAGACCCAGTACTTC; CDR3aa: CASSPIIQETQYF
v_gene: TRBV12-3/TRBV12-4; abundance: -; d_gene: -; j_gene: TRBJ2-3; CDR3nt: TGTGCCAGCAGTTTGAGGGAGATAGATACGCAGTATTTT; CDR3aa: CASSLREIDTQYF
v_gene: TRBV5-1; abundance: -; d_gene: -; j_gene: TRBJ2-7; CDR3nt: TGCGCCAGCAGCTGGATCGAAGGCGGCTACGAGCAGTACTTC; CDR3aa: CASSWIEGGYEQYF
v_gene: TRBV6-5; abundance: -; d_gene: -; j_gene: TRBJ2-5; CDR3nt: TGTGCCAGCAGTTACTCGAGGAGGGAGACCCAGTACTTC; CDR3aa: CASSYSRRETQYF
v_gene: TRBV5-1; abundance: -; d_gene: TRBD2; j_gene: TRBJ2-7; CDR3nt: TGCGCCAGCAGCTTGGGCGGCGGGAGATGGGACGAGCAGTACTTC; CDR3aa: CASSLGGGRWDEQYF
v_gene: TRBV6-6; abundance: -; d_gene: TRBD2; j_gene: TRBJ2-5; CDR3nt: TGTGCCAGCAGTTACGGGGGGGGTTGGGAGACCCAGTACTTC; CDR3aa: CASSYGGGWETQYF
v_gene: TRBV9; abundance: -; d_gene: -; j_gene: TRBJ2-5; CDR3nt: TGTGCCAGCAGCGACAGACAGGTGGAGACCCAGTACTTC; CDR3aa: CASSDRQVETQYF
v_gene: TRBV29-1; abundance: once; d_gene: TRBD1; j_gene: TRBJ1-2; CDR3nt: TGCAGCGTTGAGGCCGGGACAGGGAACTATGGCTACACCTTC; CDR3aa: CSVEAGTGNYGYTF
v_gene: TRBV30; abundance: -; d_gene: TRBD1; j_gene: TRBJ1-2; CDR3nt: TGTGCCTGGACGTGGCAGGGGGCTGGCTACACCTTC; CDR3aa: CAWTWQGAGYTF
v_gene: TRBV25-1; abundance: -; d_gene: TRBD1; j_gene: TRBJ1-2; CDR3nt: TGTGCCAGCAGTGAACACCGGACAGGACAAAATGGCTACACCTTC; CDR3aa: CASSEHRTGQNGYTF
v_gene: TRBV5-1; abundance: -; d_gene: TRBD1; j_gene: TRBJ1-1; CDR3nt: TGCGCCAGCAGGAATACAGGGGGGACTGAAGCTTTCTTT; CDR3aa: CASRNTGGTEAFF
v_gene: TRBV2; abundance: -; d_gene: -; j_gene: TRBJ2-2; CDR3nt: TGTGCCAGCAAGTACACCGGGGAGCTGTTTTTT; CDR3aa: CASKYTGELFF
v_gene: TRBV7-2; abundance: -; d_gene: -; j_gene: TRBJ2-7; CDR3nt: TGTGCCAGCAGCTTACTAGCGAGAGAGCAGTACTTC; CDR3aa: CASSLLAREQYF
v_gene: TRBV7-2; abundance: -; d_gene: TRBD2; j_gene: TRBJ2-3; CDR3nt: TGTGCCAGCAGCTTTAGCGGGCCTAGCACAGATACGCAGTATTTT; CDR3aa: CASSFSGPSTDTQYF
v_gene: TRBV25-1; abundance: -; d_gene: -; j_gene: TRBJ2-1; CDR3nt: TGTGCCAGCAGTGAAAGAGCGGAGCAGTTCTTC; CDR3aa: CASSERAEQFF
v_gene: TRBV6-4; abundance: -; d_gene: -; j_gene: TRBJ2-6; CDR3nt: TGTGCCAGCAGTCCTGAGGGGTCTGGGGCCAACGTCCTGACTTTC; CDR3aa: CASSPEGSGANVLTF
v_gene: TRBV7-9; abundance: -; d_gene: -; j_gene: TRBJ2-1; CDR3nt: TGTGCCAGCAGCCTCCTTGGAGGCCACGTCTCCTACAATGAGCAGTTCTTC; CDR3aa: CASSLLGGHVSYNEQFF
v_gene: TRBV29-1; abundance: once; d_gene: -; j_gene: TRBJ2-1; CDR3nt: TGCAGCGTCCCACTAGCCGGGGCTTTGAGCAATGAGCAGTTCTTC; CDR3aa: CSVPLAGALSNEQFF
v_gene: TRBV5-1; abundance: -; d_gene: TRBD2; j_gene: TRBJ2-5; CDR3nt: TGCGCCAGCAGCGGTGGGACTAGCGGCCAAGAGACCCAGTACTTC; CDR3aa: CASSGGTSGQETQYF
v_gene: TRBV27; abundance: once; d_gene: -; j_gene: TRBJ1-2; CDR3nt: TGTGCCAGCCTTCGCGTACTGGGAGGGAACTATGGCTACACCTTC; CDR3aa: CASLRVLGGNYGYTF
v_gene: TRBV7-9; abundance: -; d_gene: -; j_gene: TRBJ2-5; CDR3nt: TGTGCCAGCAGCTTAGAAAGTGTGGAGACCCAGTACTTC; CDR3aa: CASSLESVETQYF
v_gene: TRBV20-1; abundance: -; d_gene: TRBD2; j_gene: TRBJ2-3; CDR3nt: TGCAGTGCATTGGGACTAGCGGGAATCACAGATACGCAGTATTTT; CDR3aa: CSALGLAGITDTQYF
v_gene: TRBV5-1; abundance: -; d_gene: -; j_gene: TRBJ2-4; CDR3nt: TGCGCCAGCAGCGGAGGGACGGGTCGGAACATTCAGTACTTC; CDR3aa: CASSGGTGRNIQYF
v_gene: TRBV5-1; abundance: -; d_gene: -; j_gene: TRBJ2-6; CDR3nt: TGCGCCAGCAGCTTGAACGCTGGGGCCAACGTCCTGACTTTC; CDR3aa: CASSLNAGANVLTF
v_gene: TRBV18; abundance: -; d_gene: -; j_gene: TRBJ1-3; CDR3nt: TGTGCCAGCTCAAAGACGGCCATCTCTGGAAACACCATATATTTT; CDR3aa: CASSKTAISGNTIYF
v_gene: TRBV12-3/TRBV12-4; abundance: -; d_gene: -; j_gene: TRBJ2-7; CDR3nt: TGTGCGAGTGGGGGGCCGCGAGGGCTGATCACCTACGAGCAGTACTTC; CDR3aa: CASGGPRGLITYEQYF
v_gene: TRBV28; abundance: -; d_gene: -; j_gene: TRBJ2-7; CDR3nt: TGTGCCAGCAACGAAGGGACCTACGAGCAGTACTTC; CDR3aa: CASNEGTYEQYF
v_gene: TRBV9; abundance: -; d_gene: -; j_gene: TRBJ2-3; CDR3nt: TGTGCCAGCAGCGTAGAAGTGGGACTGCCGCAGTATTTT; CDR3aa: CASSVEVGLPQYF
v_gene: TRBV3-1; abundance: -; d_gene: -; j_gene: TRBJ2-1; CDR3nt: TGTGCCAGCAGCTCAAAGGACGGGAGCTCCTACAATGAGCAGTTCTTC; CDR3aa: CASSSKDGSSYNEQFF
v_gene: TRBV19; abundance: -; d_gene: -; j_gene: TRBJ2-5; CDR3nt: TGTGCCAGTAGTCTGGGGATCGAATGGGAGACCCAGTACTTC; CDR3aa: CASSLGIEWETQYF
v_gene: TRBV28; abundance: -; d_gene: TRBD1; j_gene: TRBJ2-7; CDR3nt: TGTGCCAGCATAGGGACAGGGTTCCACGAGCAGTACTTC; CDR3aa: CASIGTGFHEQYF
v_gene: TRBV30; abundance: -; d_gene: TRBD2; j_gene: TRBJ2-3; CDR3nt: TGTGCCTTGGGGACTAGCGGGAGTTTAGGAGATACGCAGTATTTT; CDR3aa: CALGTSGSLGDTQYF
v_gene: TRBV20-1; abundance: -; d_gene: TRBD1; j_gene: TRBJ2-5; CDR3nt: TGCAGTTCCAACAGGGGTGGAGAGACCCAGTACTTC; CDR3aa: CSSNRGGETQYF
v_gene: TRBV7-9; abundance: -; d_gene: -; j_gene: TRBJ2-2; CDR3nt: TGTGCCAGCAGCTTAGAGAGCACCGGGGAGCTGTTTTTT; CDR3aa: CASSLESTGELFF
v_gene: TRBV5-1; abundance: -; d_gene: -; j_gene: TRBJ2-2; CDR3nt: TGCGCCAGCAGCTTGGATCATTTGGGGACCGGGGAGCTGTTTTTT; CDR3aa: CASSLDHLGTGELFF
v_gene: TRBV10-1; abundance: -; d_gene: -; j_gene: TRBJ1-1; CDR3nt: TGCGCCAGCAGTGAGGGGCAGGGATCAGCTTTCTTT; CDR3aa: CASSEGQGSAFF
v_gene: TRBV19; abundance: -; d_gene: TRBD1; j_gene: TRBJ2-2; CDR3nt: TGTGCCAGTAGAACCGGGACAGCGAACACCGGGGAGCTGTTTTTT; CDR3aa: CASRTGTANTGELFF
v_gene: TRBV28; abundance: -; d_gene: -; j_gene: TRBJ1-4; CDR3nt: TGTGCCAGCAGTTTCCTGGGGGGCGGTAATGAAAAACTGTTTTTT; CDR3aa: CASSFLGGGNEKLFF
v_gene: TRBV2; abundance: -; d_gene: -; j_gene: TRBJ2-7; CDR3nt: TGTGCCAGCAGTGAAACGAGCAGCGAGCAGTACTTC; CDR3aa: CASSETSSEQYF
v_gene: TRBV5-1; abundance: -; d_gene: TRBD2; j_gene: TRBJ2-1; CDR3nt: TGCGCCAGCAGCTTGCTAGCGGGAGGGAGATCCAATGAGCAGTTCTTC; CDR3aa: CASSLLAGGRSNEQFF